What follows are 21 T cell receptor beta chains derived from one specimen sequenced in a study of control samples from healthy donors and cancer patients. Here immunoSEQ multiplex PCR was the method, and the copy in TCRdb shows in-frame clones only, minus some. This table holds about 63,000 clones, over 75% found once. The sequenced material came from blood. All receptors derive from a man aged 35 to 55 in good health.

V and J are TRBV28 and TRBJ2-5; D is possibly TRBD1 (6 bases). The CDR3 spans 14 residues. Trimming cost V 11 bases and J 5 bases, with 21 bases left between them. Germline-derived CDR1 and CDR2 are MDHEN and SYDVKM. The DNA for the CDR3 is TGTGCCTCTGACGCGCGACAGGACTCGGAGACCCAGTACTTC. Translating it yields CASDARQDSETQYF. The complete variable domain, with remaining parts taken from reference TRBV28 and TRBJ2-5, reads DVKVTQSSRYLVKRTGEKVFLECVQDMDHENMFWYRQDPGLGLRLIYFSYDVKMKEKGDIPEGYSVSREKKERFSLILESASTNQTSMYLCASDARQDSETQYFGPGTRLLVL.

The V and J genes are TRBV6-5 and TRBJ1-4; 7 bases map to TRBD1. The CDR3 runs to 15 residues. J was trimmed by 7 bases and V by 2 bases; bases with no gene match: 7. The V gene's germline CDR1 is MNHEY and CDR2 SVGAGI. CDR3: CASSYGGTAVEKLFF. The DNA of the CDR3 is TGTGCCAGCAGTTACGGCGGGACAGCGGTTGAAAAACTGTTTTTT.

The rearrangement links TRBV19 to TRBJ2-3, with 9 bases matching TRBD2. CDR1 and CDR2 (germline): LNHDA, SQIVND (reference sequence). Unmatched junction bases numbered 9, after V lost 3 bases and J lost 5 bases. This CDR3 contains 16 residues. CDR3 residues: CASSMRAGGLGDTQYF. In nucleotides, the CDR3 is TGTGCCAGTAGTATGAGGGCGGGGGGGCTTGGAGATACGCAGTATTTT.

The CDR3 coding sequence is TGTGCCAGCAGCCAAGATCTGCGGACGGAAGCTTTCTTT. Amino acids: CASSQDLRTEAFF. The chain combines TRBV3-1 (or the pseudogene TRBV3-2) with TRBJ1-1; no clear D. The CDR3 extends over 13 amino acids. From germline, CDR1 is LGHDT and CDR2 YNNKEL (reference sequence). Trimming took 0 bases from V and 8 from J, leaving 10 bases between them.

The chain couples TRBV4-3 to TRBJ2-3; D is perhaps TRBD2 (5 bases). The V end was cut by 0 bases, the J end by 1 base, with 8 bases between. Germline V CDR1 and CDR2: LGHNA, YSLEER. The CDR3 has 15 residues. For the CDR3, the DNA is TGCGCCAGCAGCCAAGAGAGGGTCCGCACAGATACGCAGTATTTT. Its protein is CASSQERVRTDTQYF.

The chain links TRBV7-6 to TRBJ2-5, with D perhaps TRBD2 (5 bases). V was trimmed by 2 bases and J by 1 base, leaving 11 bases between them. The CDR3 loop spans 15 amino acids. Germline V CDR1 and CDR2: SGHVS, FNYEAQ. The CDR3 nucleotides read TGTGCCAGCAGCTTAACGAGGGTTAGCCAAGAGACCCAGTACTTC. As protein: CASSLTRVSQETQYF.

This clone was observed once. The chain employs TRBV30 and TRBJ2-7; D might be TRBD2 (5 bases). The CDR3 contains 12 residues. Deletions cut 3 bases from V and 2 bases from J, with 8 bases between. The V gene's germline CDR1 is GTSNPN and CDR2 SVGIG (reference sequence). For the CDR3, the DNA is TGTGCCTGGAGCCCCGGGGCCTACGAGCAGTACTTC. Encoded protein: CAWSPGAYEQYF.

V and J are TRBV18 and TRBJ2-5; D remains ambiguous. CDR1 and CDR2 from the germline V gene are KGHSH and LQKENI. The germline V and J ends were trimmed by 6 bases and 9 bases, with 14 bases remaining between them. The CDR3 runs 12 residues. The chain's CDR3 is CASSPADGSQYF. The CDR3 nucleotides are TGTGCCAGCTCGCCTGCGGACGGATCCCAGTACTTC. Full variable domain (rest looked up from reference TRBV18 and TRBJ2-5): NAGVMQNPRHLVRRRGQEARLRCSPMKGHSHVYWYRQLPEEGLKFMVYLQKENIIDESGMPKERFSAEFPKEGPSILRIQQVVRGDSAAYFCASSPADGSQYFGPGTRLLVL.

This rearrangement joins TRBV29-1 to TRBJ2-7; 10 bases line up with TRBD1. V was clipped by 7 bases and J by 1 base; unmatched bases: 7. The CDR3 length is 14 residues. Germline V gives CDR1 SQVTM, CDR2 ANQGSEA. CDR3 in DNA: TGCAGCGCTGGGGACAGGGGTGCTTCCTACGAGCAGTACTTC. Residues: CSAGDRGASYEQYF.

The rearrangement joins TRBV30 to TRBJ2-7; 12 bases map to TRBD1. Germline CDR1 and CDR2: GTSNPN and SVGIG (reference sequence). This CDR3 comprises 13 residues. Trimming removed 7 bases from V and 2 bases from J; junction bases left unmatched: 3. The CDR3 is CASGTGGAYEQYF. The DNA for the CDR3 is TGTGCCTCTGGGACAGGGGGCGCCTACGAGCAGTACTTC.

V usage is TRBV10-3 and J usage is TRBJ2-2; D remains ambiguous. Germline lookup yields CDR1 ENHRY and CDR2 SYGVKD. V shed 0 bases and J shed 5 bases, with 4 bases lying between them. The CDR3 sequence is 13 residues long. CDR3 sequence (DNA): TGTGCCATCAGTGAGTCGGCGACCGGGGAGCTGTTTTTT. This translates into CAISESATGELFF.

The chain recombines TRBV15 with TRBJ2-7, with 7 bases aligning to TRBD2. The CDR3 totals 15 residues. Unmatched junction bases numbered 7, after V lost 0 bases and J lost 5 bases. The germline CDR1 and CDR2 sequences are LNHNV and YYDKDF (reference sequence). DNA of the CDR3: TGTGCCACCAGCAGAGACAAGGCGGGAGCTCACGAGCAGTACTTC. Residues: CATSRDKAGAHEQYF.

CDR3 region: CASSQSRGSLEKLFF. Written as DNA, the CDR3 is TGTGCCAGCAGCCAATCCAGGGGGAGCCTTGAAAAACTGTTTTTT. V gene TRBV7-9 combines with J gene TRBJ1-4, with 7 bases fitting TRBD1. The CDR3 runs 15 residues. CDR1 and CDR2 from the germline V gene are SEHNR and FQNEAQ (reference sequence). The ends lost 5 bases at V and 7 bases at J; junction bases unmatched: 10. The complete variable domain, with remaining parts taken from reference TRBV7-9 and TRBJ1-4, reads DTGVSQNPRHKITKRGQNVTFRCDPISEHNRLYWYRQTLGQGPEFLTYFQNEAQLEKSRLLSDRFSAERPKGSFSTLEIQRTEQGDSAMYLCASSQSRGSLEKLFFGSGTQLSVL.

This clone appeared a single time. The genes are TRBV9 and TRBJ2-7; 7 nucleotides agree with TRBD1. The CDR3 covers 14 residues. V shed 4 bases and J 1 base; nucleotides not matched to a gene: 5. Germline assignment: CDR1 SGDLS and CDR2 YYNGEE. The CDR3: CASSPWDRSYEQYF. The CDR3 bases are TGTGCCAGCAGCCCTTGGGACAGATCCTACGAGCAGTACTTC. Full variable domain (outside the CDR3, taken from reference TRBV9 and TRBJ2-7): DSGVTQTPKHLITATGQRVTLRCSPRSGDLSVYWYQQSLDQGLQFLIQYYNGEERAKGNILERFSAQQFPDLHSELNLSSLELGDSALYFCASSPWDRSYEQYFGPGTRLTVT.

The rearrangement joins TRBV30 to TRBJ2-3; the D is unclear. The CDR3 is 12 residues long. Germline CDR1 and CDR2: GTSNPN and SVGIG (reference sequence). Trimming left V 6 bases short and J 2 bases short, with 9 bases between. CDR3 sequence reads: CACTAVTDTQYF. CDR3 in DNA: TGTGCCTGCACGGCGGTCACAGATACGCAGTATTTT. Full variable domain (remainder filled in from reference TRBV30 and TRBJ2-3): SQTIHQWPATLVQPVGSPLSLECTVEGTSNPNLYWYRQAAGRGLQLLFYSVGIGQISSEVPQNLSASRPQDRQFILSSKKLLLSDSGFYLCACTAVTDTQYFGPGTRLTVL.

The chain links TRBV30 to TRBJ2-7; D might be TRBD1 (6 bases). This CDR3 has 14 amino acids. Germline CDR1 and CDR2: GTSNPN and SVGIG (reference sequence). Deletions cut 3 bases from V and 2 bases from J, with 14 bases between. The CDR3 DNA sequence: TGTGCCTGGAGCGGGACAAGGTTCCCCTACGAGCAGTACTTC. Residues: CAWSGTRFPYEQYF.

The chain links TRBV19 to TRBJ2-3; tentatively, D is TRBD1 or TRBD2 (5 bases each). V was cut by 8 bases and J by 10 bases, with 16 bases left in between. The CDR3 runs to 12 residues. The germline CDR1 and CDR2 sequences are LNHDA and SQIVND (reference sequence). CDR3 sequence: CASHGTAPAQYF. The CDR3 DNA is TGTGCCAGTCATGGGACGGCTCCGGCGCAGTATTTT.

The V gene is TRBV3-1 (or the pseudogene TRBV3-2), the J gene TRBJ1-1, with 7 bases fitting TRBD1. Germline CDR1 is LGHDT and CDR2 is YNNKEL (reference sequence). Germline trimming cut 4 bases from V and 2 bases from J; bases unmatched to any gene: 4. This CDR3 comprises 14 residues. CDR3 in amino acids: CASSPGQTNTEAFF. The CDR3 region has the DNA TGTGCCAGCAGCCCGGGACAGACAAACACTGAAGCTTTCTTT.

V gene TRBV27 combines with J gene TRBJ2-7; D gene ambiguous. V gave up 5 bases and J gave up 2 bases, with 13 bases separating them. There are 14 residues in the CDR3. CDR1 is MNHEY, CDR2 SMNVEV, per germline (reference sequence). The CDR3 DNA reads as TGTGCCAGCAGTCGTCGAGAAAGGGCCTACGAGCAGTACTTC. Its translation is CASSRRERAYEQYF.

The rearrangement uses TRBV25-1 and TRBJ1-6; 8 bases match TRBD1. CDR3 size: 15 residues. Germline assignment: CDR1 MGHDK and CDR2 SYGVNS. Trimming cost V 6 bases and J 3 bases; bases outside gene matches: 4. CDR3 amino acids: CASSQDRGYNSPLHF. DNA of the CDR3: TGTGCCAGCAGCCAAGACAGGGGCTATAATTCACCCCTCCACTTT. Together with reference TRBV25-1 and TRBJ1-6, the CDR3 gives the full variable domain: EADIYQTPRYLVIGTGKKITLECSQTMGHDKMYWYQQDPGMELHLIHYSYGVNSTEKGDLSSESTVSRIRTEHFPLTLESARPSHTSQYLCASSQDRGYNSPLHFGNGTRLTVT.

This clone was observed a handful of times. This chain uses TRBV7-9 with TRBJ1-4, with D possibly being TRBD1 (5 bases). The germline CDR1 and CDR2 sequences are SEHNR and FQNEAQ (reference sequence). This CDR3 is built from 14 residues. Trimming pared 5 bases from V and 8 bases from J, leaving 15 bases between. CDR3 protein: CASSNIQGNEKLFF. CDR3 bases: TGTGCCAGCAGCAATATTCAGGGAAACGAAAAACTGTTTTTT.